Below are 14 T cell receptor beta chains sequenced from a single sample in a study of response to subunit inactivated influenza vaccine. MiXCR, run by TCRdb on the RT-PCR reads, gives a single entry per CDR3 protein. The sample consists of about 500,000 distinct CDR3 sequences, 10% to 15% of them appearing once. The material was PBMCs from blood, obtained about 6 weeks after vaccination. These receptors all come from a man in his fifties or sixties who received an inactivated influenza vaccine.

About this clonotype: Germline is not matched at one junction end, which may reflect a read error. The rearrangement links TRBV7-3 to TRBJ2-2; D not resolved. CDR3 length: 14 residues. The germline V gene has CDR1 SGHTA and CDR2 FQGTGA. Here the CDR3 reads CASSLTPNTGELFF. The CDR3 DNA follows: TGTGCCAGCAGTTTAACGCCGAACACCGGGGAGCTGTTTTTT.

This clonotype was detected once. DNA for the CDR3: TGCGCCAGCAGCGACTCCAGGACACACTACGAGCAGTACTTC. This encodes CASSDSRTHYEQYF. The chain is built from TRBV5-1 and TRBJ2-7, with a tentative D call TRBD1 (5 bases). Germline V lookup: CDR1 SGHRS, CDR2 YFSETQ. Deletions cut 4 bases from V and 3 bases from J, with 14 bases between. The CDR3 contains 14 residues.

The chain employs TRBV4-3 and TRBJ2-7; no clear D. Between the trimmed V and J ends, which lost 4 bases and 5 bases, there was a span of 15 bases. The CDR3 runs to 14 residues. CDR1 and CDR2 from the germline V gene are LGHNA and YSLEER. The CDR3 DNA reads as TGCGCCAGCAGCCGCCTTGGACCTACTGACGAGCAGTACTTC. This sequence encodes CASSRLGPTDEQYF.

The chain joins TRBV7-2 to TRBJ2-1, with 13 bases matching TRBD2. Losses at the gene ends were 6 bases for V and 9 bases for J; bases not matched to a gene: 8. CDR1 is SGHTA, CDR2 FQGNSA, per germline. CDR3 length: 15 residues. CDR3 in DNA: TGTGCCAGCAGTTCACCGGGACTAGCGGGAACTGAGCAGTTCTTC. It encodes CASSSPGLAGTEQFF.

This clonotype was counted between two and nine times. This chain connects TRBV29-1 to TRBJ2-1, with 8 bases that match TRBD1. CDR1 SQVTM and CDR2 ANQGSEA come from the germline V gene. The CDR3 totals 14 residues. Unmatched junction bases numbered 10, after V lost 4 bases and J lost 8 bases. CDR3 protein: CSVGVQGAIDEQFF. CDR3 in DNA: TGCAGCGTTGGAGTGCAGGGGGCAATCGATGAGCAGTTCTTC.

Written as DNA, the CDR3 is TGTGCCAGCAGTCCCCTTGGGGTGACTAGCGGGACGTTCCAAGAGACCCAGTACTTC. Translated: CASSPLGVTSGTFQETQYF. The chain joins TRBV6-1 to TRBJ2-5; 11 nucleotides align to TRBD2. The germline V gene encodes CDR1 MNHNS and CDR2 SASEGT. This CDR3 contains 19 residues. Trimming at V came to 5 bases and at J to 1 base, leaving 15 bases not matched to a gene.

The chain combines TRBV6-2 or TRBV6-3 with TRBJ2-3; 8 positions agree with TRBD2. This CDR3 spans 20 amino acids. Germline V CDR1 and CDR2: MNHEY, SVGEGT. With 0 bases clipped from V and 3 bases from J, the junction kept 17 bases outside the gene matches. In DNA form, the CDR3 reads TGTGCCAGCAGTTACTCGAGTTTTAGCGGGATAGGAGGGACGACAGATACGCAGTATTTT. Amino acids: CASSYSSFSGIGGTTDTQYF.

The chain links TRBV28 to TRBJ2-3; no reliable D call. The CDR3 is 13 residues long. Trimming took off 6 bases at V and 2 bases at J, with 9 bases between the two ends. Germline CDR1 and CDR2: MDHEN and SYDVKM. The CDR3 protein is CASSQPPTDTQYF. The CDR3 bases are TGTGCCAGCAGCCAACCCCCCACAGATACGCAGTATTTT.

This clonotype was recorded a few times. This sequence joins TRBV12-3 or TRBV12-4 and TRBJ2-7; no definite D call. This CDR3 region has 13 residues. V was trimmed by 3 bases and J by 5 bases, leaving 11 bases between them. CDR3 protein: CASSLPPSHEQYF. CDR3 coding DNA: TGTGCCAGCAGTTTGCCCCCATCCCACGAGCAGTACTTC.

The rearrangement joins TRBV11-2 to TRBJ2-4; D unresolved. Trimming removed 1 base at V and 7 bases at J, with 11 bases between. The germline V gene encodes CDR1 SGHAT and CDR2 FQNNGV. This CDR3 is 14 amino acids long. The CDR3 loop is CASSLALGLNIQYF. The CDR3, as DNA: TGTGCCAGCAGCTTAGCGTTAGGGTTGAACATTCAGTACTTC.

In this sample, this clonotype turned up a few times. The J gene is TRBJ2-7, the V gene TRBV7-9; TRBD1 matches at 8 bases. The CDR3 covers 15 residues. V lost 5 bases to trimming and J lost 7 bases; unmatched junction nucleotides: 13. Germline V lookup: CDR1 SEHNR, CDR2 FQNEAQ (reference sequence). The CDR3 bases are TGTGCCAGCAGCCTGAAACTAGACAGGGGCGGGGAGCAGTACTTC. Encoded protein: CASSLKLDRGGEQYF.

The chain employs TRBV12-3 or TRBV12-4 and TRBJ1-1; D uncertain. V lost 6 bases and J lost 3, with 17 bases in between. CDR3 size: 15 residues. The CDR3 region is CASRLLGKGDTEAFF. CDR3 nucleotides: TGTGCCAGCAGGCTCTTAGGTAAGGGCGACACTGAAGCTTTCTTT.

This clonotype was counted ten times or more. This chain links TRBV12-3 or TRBV12-4 with TRBJ2-5; D could derive from TRBD1 or TRBD2 (5 bases each). The V end lost 7 bases, the J end lost 5 bases, and 11 bases lay between the germline ends. CDR3 length: 12 amino acids. CDR3 nucleotide sequence: TGTGCCAGCAAGTTTTGGGGGGAGACCCAGTACTTC. It encodes CASKFWGETQYF.

Only a few counts were recorded for this clonotype. The J gene is TRBJ2-2, the V gene TRBV6-5; D is uncertain. Germline CDR1 and CDR2: MNHEY and SVGAGI. Deletions cut 2 bases from V and 4 bases from J, with 14 bases between. This CDR3 has 16 residues. CDR3 DNA sequence: TGTGCCAGCAGTTACGATTTGGGCTCGAGCACCGGGGAGCTGTTTTTT. Protein: CASSYDLGSSTGELFF.